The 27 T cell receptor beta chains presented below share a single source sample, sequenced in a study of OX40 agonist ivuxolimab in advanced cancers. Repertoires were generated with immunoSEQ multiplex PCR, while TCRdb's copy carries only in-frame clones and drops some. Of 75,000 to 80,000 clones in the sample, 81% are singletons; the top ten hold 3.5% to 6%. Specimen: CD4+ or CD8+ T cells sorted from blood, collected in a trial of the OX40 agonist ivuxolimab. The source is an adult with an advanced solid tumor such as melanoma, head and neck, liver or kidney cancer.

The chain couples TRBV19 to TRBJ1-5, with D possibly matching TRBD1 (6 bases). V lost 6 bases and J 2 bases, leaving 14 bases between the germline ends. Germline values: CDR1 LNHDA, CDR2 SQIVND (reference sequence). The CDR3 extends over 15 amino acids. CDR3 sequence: CASSDIPGGNQPQHF. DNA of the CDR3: TGTGCCAGTAGCGATATCCCAGGGGGCAATCAGCCCCAGCATTTT.

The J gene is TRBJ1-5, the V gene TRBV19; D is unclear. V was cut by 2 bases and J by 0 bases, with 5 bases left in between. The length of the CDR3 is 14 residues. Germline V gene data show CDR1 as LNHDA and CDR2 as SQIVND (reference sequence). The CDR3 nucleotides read TGTGCCAGTAGTATATGGGATAGCAATCAGCCCCAGCATTTT. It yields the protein CASSIWDSNQPQHF.

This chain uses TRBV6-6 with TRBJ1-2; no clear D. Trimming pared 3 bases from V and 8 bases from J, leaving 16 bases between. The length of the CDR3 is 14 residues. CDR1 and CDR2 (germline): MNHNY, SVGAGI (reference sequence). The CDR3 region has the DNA TGTGCCAGCAGTTATTTTCGAGGTGGCAGAGGCTACACCTTC. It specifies CASSYFRGGRGYTF.

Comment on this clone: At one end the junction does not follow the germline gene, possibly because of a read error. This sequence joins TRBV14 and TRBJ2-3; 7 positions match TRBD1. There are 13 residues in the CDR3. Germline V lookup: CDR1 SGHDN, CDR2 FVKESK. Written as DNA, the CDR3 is TGTGCCAGCAGCCAAGGTCGGACAGGTACGCAGTATTTT. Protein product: CASSQGRTGTQYF.

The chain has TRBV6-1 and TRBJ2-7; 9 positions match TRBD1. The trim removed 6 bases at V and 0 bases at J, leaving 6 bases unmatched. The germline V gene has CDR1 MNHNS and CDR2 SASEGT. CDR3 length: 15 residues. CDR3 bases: TGTGCCAGCAGGGGGACAGGGCTGGGCTCCTACGAGCAGTACTTC. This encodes CASRGTGLGSYEQYF.

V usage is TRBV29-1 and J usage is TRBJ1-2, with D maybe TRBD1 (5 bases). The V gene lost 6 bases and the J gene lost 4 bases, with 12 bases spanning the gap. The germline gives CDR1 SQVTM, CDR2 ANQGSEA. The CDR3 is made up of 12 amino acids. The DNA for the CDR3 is TGCAGCGTGGCAGGGTCGGCCTATGGCTACACCTTC. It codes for CSVAGSAYGYTF. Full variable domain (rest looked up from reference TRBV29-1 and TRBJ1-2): SAVISQKPSRDICQRGTSLTIQCQVDSQVTMMFWYRQQPGQSLTLIATANQGSEATYESGFVIDKFPISRPNLTFSTLTVSNMSPEDSSIYLCSVAGSAYGYTFGSGTRLTVV.

The CDR3 sequence is CASSIVGTENYGYTF. The DNA for the CDR3 is TGTGCCAGTAGTATCGTGGGGACGGAAAACTATGGCTACACCTTC. The chain uses TRBV19 and TRBJ1-2, with D perhaps matching TRBD1 (5 bases). The CDR3 totals 15 residues. CDR1 and CDR2 from the germline V gene are LNHDA and SQIVND (reference sequence). Trimming left V 3 bases short and J 2 bases short, with 13 bases between.

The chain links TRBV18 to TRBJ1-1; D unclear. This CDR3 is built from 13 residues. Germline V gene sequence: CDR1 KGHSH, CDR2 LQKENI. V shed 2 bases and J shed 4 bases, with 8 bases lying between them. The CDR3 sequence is CASSPWGGTEAFF. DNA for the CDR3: TGTGCCAGCTCACCATGGGGAGGCACTGAAGCTTTCTTT.

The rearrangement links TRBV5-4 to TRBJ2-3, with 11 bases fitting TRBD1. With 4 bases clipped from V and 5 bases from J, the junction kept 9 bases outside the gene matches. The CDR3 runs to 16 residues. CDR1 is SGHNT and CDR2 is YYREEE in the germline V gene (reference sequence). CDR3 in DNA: TGTGCCAGCAGCCACGGACAGGGGGCGCGAGGAGATACGCAGTATTTT. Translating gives CASSHGQGARGDTQYF.

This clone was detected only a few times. CDR3 sequence reads: CASSGGRGGTEAFF. The CDR3 coding sequence is TGCGCCAGCAGCGGCGGAAGGGGAGGAACTGAAGCTTTCTTT. This rearrangement joins TRBV5-1 to TRBJ1-1; tentative D call: TRBD1 (5 bases). Trimming stripped 4 bases from V and 5 bases from J, with 15 bases between. The CDR3 is made up of 14 amino acids. Germline CDR1 and CDR2: SGHRS and YFSETQ. Complete variable domain (other parts from reference TRBV5-1 and TRBJ1-1): KAGVTQTPRYLIKTRGQQVTLSCSPISGHRSVSWYQQTPGQGLQFLFEYFSETQRNKGNFPGRFSGRQFSNSRSEMNVSTLELGDSALYLCASSGGRGGTEAFFGQGTRLTVV.

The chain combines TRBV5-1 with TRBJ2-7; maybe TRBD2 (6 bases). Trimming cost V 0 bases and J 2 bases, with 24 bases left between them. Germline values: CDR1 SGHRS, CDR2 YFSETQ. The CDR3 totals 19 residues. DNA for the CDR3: TGCGCCAGCAGCTTGGCCAGATTCCTAGGAGGGTCCCTTACCTACGAGCAGTACTTC. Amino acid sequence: CASSLARFLGGSLTYEQYF.

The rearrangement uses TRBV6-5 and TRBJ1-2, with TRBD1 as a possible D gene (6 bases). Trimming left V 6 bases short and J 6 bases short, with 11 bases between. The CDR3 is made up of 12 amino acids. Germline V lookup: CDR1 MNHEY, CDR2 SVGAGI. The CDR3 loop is CASRRTDDGYTF. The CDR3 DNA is TGTGCCAGCAGAAGGACAGACGATGGCTACACCTTC.

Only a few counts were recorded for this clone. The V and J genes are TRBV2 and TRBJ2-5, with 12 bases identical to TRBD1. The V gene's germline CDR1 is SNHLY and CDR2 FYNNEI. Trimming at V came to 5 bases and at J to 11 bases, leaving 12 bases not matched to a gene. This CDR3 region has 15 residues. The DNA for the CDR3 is TGTGCCAGCAGTTCCCCGGGACAGGGGGCGGGAGAGCAGTACTTC. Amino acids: CASSSPGQGAGEQYF.

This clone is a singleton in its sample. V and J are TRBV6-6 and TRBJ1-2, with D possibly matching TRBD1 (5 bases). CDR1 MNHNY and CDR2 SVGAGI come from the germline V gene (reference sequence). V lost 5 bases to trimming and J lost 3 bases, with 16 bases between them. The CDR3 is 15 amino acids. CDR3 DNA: TGTGCCAGCAGTGCCTGGGGGGGTCCCGACTATGGCTACACCTTC. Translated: CASSAWGGPDYGYTF.

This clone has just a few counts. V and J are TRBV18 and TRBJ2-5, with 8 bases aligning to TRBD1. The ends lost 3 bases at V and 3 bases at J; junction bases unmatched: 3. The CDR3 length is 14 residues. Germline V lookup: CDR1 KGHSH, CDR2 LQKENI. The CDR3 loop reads CASSPQDREETQYF. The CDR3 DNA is TGTGCCAGCTCACCGCAGGACAGGGAAGAGACCCAGTACTTC. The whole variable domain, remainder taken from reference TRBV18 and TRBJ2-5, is NAGVMQNPRHLVRRRGQEARLRCSPMKGHSHVYWYRQLPEEGLKFMVYLQKENIIDESGMPKERFSAEFPKEGPSILRIQQVVRGDSAAYFCASSPQDREETQYFGPGTRLLVL.

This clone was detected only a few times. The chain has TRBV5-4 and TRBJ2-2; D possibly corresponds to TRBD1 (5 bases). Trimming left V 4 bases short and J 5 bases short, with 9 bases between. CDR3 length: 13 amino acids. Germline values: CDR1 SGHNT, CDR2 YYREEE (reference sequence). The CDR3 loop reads CASSQTETGELFF. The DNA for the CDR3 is TGTGCCAGCAGCCAGACAGAAACCGGGGAGCTGTTTTTT.

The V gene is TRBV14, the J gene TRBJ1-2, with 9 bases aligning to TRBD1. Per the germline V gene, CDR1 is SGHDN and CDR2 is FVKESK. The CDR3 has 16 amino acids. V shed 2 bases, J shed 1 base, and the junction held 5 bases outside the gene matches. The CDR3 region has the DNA TGTGCCAGCAGCCAACCACAGGGGGCCCTTAACTATGGCTACACCTTC. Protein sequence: CASSQPQGALNYGYTF.

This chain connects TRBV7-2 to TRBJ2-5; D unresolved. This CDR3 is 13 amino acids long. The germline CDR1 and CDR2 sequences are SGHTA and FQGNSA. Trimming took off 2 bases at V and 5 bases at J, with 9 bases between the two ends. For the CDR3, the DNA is TGTGCCAGCAGCTTAATTGCCGGGGAGACCCAGTACTTC. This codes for CASSLIAGETQYF.

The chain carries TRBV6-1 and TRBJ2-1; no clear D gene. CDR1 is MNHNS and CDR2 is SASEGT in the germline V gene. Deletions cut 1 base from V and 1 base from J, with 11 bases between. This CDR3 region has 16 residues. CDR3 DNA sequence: TGTGCCAGCAGTGAAGACAGCCTTTATTCCTACAATGAGCAGTTCTTC. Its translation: CASSEDSLYSYNEQFF.

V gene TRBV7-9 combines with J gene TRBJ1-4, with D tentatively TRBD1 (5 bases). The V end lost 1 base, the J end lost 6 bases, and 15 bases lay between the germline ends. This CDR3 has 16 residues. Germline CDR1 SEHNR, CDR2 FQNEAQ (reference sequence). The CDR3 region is CASSLGATEIHEKLFF. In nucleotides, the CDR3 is TGTGCCAGCAGCTTAGGGGCGACAGAGATTCATGAAAAACTGTTTTTT.

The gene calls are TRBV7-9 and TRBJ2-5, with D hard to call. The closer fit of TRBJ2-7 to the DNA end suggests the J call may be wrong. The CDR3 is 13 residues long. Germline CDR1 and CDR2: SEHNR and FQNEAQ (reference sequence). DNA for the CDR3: TGTGCCAGCAGCTTAGAACAGAACTACGAGCAGTACTTC. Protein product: CASSLEQNYEQYF.

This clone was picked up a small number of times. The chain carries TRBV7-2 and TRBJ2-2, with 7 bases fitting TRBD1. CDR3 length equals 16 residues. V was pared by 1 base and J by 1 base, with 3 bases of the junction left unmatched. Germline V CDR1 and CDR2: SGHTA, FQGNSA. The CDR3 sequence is CASSLGQGRNTGELFF. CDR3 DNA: TGTGCCAGCAGCTTAGGACAGGGTCGGAACACCGGGGAGCTGTTTTTT. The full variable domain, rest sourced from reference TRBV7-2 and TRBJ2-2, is GAGVSQSPSNKVTEKGKDVELRCDPISGHTALYWYRQSLGQGLEFLIYFQGNSAPDKSGLPSDRFSAERTGGSVSTLTIQRTQQEDSAVYLCASSLGQGRNTGELFFGEGSRLTVL.

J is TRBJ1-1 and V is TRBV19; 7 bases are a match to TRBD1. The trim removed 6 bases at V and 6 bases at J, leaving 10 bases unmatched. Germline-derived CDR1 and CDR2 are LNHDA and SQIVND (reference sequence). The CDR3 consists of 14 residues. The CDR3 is CASRHPRGAPEAFF. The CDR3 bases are TGTGCCAGTAGACACCCCAGGGGGGCCCCTGAAGCTTTCTTT.

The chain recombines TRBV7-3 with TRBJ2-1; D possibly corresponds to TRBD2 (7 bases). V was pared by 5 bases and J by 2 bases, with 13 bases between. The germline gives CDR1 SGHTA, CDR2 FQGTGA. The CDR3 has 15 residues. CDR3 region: CASSLGGPTYNEQFF. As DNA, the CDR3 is TGTGCCAGCAGCCTCGGGGGGCCTACCTACAATGAGCAGTTCTTC.

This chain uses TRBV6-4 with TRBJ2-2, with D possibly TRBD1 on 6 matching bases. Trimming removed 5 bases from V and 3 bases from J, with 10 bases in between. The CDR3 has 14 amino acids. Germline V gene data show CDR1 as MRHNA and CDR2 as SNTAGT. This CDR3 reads CASSRGQYTGELFF. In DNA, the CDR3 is TGTGCCAGCAGTAGAGGACAGTACACCGGGGAGCTGTTTTTT.

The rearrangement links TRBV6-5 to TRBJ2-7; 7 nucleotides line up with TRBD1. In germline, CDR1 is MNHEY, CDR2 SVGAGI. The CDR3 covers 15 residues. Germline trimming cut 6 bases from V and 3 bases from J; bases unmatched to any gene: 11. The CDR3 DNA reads TGTGCCAGCAGGGACCGACAGGGATACTACTACGAGCAGTACTTC. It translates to CASRDRQGYYYEQYF.

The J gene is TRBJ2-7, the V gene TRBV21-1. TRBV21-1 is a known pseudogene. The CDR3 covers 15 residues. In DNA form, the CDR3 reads TGTGCCAGCAGCAACTTGGGGTGGGGGTCATACGAGCAGTACTTC. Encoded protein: CASSNLGWGSYEQYF.